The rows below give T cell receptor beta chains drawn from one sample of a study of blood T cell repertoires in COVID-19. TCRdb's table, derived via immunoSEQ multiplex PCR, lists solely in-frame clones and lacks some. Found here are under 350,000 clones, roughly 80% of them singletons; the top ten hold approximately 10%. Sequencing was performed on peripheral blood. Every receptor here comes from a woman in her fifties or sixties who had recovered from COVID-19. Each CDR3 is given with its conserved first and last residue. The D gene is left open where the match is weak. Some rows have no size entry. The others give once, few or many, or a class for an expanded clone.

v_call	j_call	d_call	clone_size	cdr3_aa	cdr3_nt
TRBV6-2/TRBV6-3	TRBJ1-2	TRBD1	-	CASSYPGDRVNYGYTF	TGTGCCAGCAGTTACCCCGGGGACAGGGTAAACTATGGCTACACCTTC
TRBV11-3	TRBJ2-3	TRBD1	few	CASSSQQGFTDTQYF	TGTGCCAGCAGCTCGCAACAGGGGTTCACAGATACGCAGTATTTT
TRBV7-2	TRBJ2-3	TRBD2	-	CASSLTLLAGSRDTQYF	TGTGCCAGCAGCTTGACCCTGCTAGCGGGGTCGAGAGATACGCAGTATTTT
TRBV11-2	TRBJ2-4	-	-	CASSLFVVPGVLNIQYF	TGTGCCAGCAGCTTATTCGTGGTGCCGGGAGTGTTGAACATTCAGTACTTC
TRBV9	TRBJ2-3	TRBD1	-	CASSVETGVTDTQYF	TGTGCCAGCAGCGTAGAAACAGGGGTCACAGATACGCAGTATTTT
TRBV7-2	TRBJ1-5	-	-	CASSLVGRDQPQHF	TGTGCCAGCAGCTTAGTTGGCAGGGATCAGCCCCAGCATTTT
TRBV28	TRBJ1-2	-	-	CASSLVRDIAYNYGYTF	TGTGCCAGCAGTTTAGTCCGGGACATAGCTTACAACTATGGCTACACCTTC
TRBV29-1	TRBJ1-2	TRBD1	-	CSVGGTGVHGYTF	TGCAGCGTTGGTGGGACAGGGGTGCATGGCTACACCTTC
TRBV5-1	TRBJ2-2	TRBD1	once	CASSLLRTGGNTGELFF	TGCGCCAGCAGCTTACTAAGGACAGGGGGGAACACCGGGGAGCTGTTTTTT
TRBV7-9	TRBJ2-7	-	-	CASSLARGRGTYEQYF	TGTGCCAGCAGCTTAGCACGAGGGAGAGGGACCTACGAGCAGTACTTC
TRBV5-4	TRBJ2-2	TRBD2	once	CASSSTSGGTEKLFF	TGTGCCAGCAGCTCGACTAGCGGGGGGACCGAAAAGCTGTTTTTT
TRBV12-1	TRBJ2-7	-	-	CASSPRDTGYEQYF	TGTGCCAGCAGCCCCCGGGACACCGGCTACGAGCAGTACTTC
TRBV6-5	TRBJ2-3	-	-	CASTFTDTQYF	TGTGCCAGCACCTTCACAGATACGCAGTATTTT
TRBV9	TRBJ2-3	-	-	CASSVAGTDTQYF	TGTGCCAGCAGCGTAGCAGGCACAGATACGCAGTATTTT
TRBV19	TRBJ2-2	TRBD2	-	CASSIRWLAGNTGELFF	TGTGCCAGTAGTATTAGGTGGCTAGCGGGGAACACCGGGGAGCTGTTTTTT
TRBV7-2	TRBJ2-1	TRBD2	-	CASSLVGRELSYNEQFF	TGTGCCAGCAGCTTAGTAGGGCGGGAGCTCTCCTACAATGAGCAGTTCTTC
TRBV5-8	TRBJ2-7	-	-	CASSQGPSGNSYEQYF	TGTGCCAGCAGCCAGGGCCCGTCAGGGAACTCCTACGAGCAGTACTTC
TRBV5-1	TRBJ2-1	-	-	CASSLRGVDGYNEQFF	TGCGCCAGCAGCTTGCGCGGGGTGGATGGCTACAATGAGCAGTTCTTC
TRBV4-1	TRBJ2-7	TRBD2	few	CASSQEGLAGYEQYF	TGCGCCAGCAGCCAAGAGGGACTAGCCGGCTACGAGCAGTACTTC
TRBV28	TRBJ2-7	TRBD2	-	CASSSGGSGYEQYF	TGTGCCAGCAGTTCCGGGGGGTCTGGGTACGAGCAGTACTTC
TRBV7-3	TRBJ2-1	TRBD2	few	CASSPMGGITYNEQFF	TGTGCCAGCAGCCCAATGGGAGGGATCACCTACAATGAGCAGTTCTTC
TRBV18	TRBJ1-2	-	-	CASSPQRVDNYGYTF	TGTGCCAGCTCACCACAGAGGGTAGATAACTATGGCTACACCTTC
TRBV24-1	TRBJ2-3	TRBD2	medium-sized	CATSDQTSGRGNTQYF	TGTGCCACCAGTGATCAGACTAGCGGGAGAGGAAATACGCAGTATTTT
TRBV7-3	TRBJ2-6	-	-	CASSLKGSGRQSSGANVLTF	TGTGCCAGCAGCCTAAAAGGTTCGGGCAGACAGAGCTCTGGGGCCAACGTCCTGACTTTC
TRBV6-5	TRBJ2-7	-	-	CASSYSGRASSYEQYF	TGTGCCAGCAGTTACTCGGGCAGGGCAAGCTCCTACGAGCAGTACTTC
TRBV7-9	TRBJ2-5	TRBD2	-	CASSHHPGLAGGFQETQYF	TGTGCCAGCAGCCACCACCCGGGACTAGCGGGGGGGTTCCAAGAGACCCAGTACTTC
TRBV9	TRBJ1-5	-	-	CASSVEGSDQPQHF	TGTGCCAGCAGCGTGGAGGGATCGGATCAGCCCCAGCATTTT
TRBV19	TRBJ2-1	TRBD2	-	CASQTSGGYEQFF	TGTGCCAGTCAGACTAGCGGGGGCTATGAGCAGTTCTTC
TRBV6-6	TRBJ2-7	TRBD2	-	CASSVGSGGRAYEQYF	TGTGCCAGCAGTGTGGGGTCTGGGGGGAGGGCCTACGAGCAGTACTTC
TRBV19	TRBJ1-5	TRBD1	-	CASSSPPGQANQPQHF	TGTGCCAGTAGTTCCCCACCGGGACAGGCAAATCAGCCCCAGCATTTT
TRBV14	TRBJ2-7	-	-	CASSQGQTNYEQYF	TGTGCCAGCAGCCAAGGTCAGACTAATTACGAGCAGTACTTC
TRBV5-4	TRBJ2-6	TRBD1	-	CASSLEQGSNVLTF	TGTGCCAGCAGCTTGGAACAGGGGTCCAACGTCCTGACTTTC
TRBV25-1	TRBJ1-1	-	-	CASIGDTEAFF	TGTGCCAGCATCGGGGACACTGAAGCTTTCTTT
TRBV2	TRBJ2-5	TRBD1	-	CASRTGEETQYF	TGTGCCAGCAGGACAGGGGAAGAGACCCAGTACTTC